These T cell receptor beta chains were read from a single sample in a study of cytomegalovirus exposure and HLA in healthy donors. The protocol was immunoSEQ multiplex PCR, while the TCRdb copy is restricted to in-frame clones and leaves out a portion. The data show about 260,000 clones, 80% to 90% seen once. Sequencing input: PBMCs. The receptors derive from a woman in her forties in good health and CMV-seropositive. The CDR3 runs from the conserved cysteine through the conserved F or W. The order of the fields is clone size, J gene, D gene, V gene, CDR3 DNA, CDR3 protein. A D gene is named only where the DNA matches it firmly. Rows may omit the clone size; those that give it use once, few, many or a size class.

>-|TRBJ2-7|TRBD2|TRBV13
TGTGCCAGCAGGCAGACTAGCGGTAACTACGAGCAGTACTTC
CASRQTSGNYEQYF
>-|TRBJ2-7|-|TRBV5-1
TGCGCCAGCAGCCCTGACTCTACCAGCTCCTACGAGCAGTACTTC
CASSPDSTSSYEQYF
>few|TRBJ2-7|TRBD2|TRBV7-2
TGTGCCAGCAGCGGGGGGACTAGCGGGAGGACTCTCTCCTACGAGCAGTACTTC
CASSGGTSGRTLSYEQYF
>-|TRBJ2-7|-|TRBV11-1
TGTGCCAGCAGCCCCCCAGGCTACGACTACGAGCAGTACTTC
CASSPPGYDYEQYF
>-|TRBJ2-3|-|TRBV27
TGTGCCAGCAGCTCTAACAGGGTTACCACAGATACGCAGTATTTT
CASSSNRVTTDTQYF
>few|TRBJ2-5|TRBD1|TRBV28
TGTGCCAGCAGTTTAACGGGGACAGGGGGTAAGACCCAGTACTTC
CASSLTGTGGKTQYF
>few|TRBJ2-5|-|TRBV18
TGTGCCAGCTCACCAATCGGGACTCCGAGTGGAGAGACCCAGTACTTC
CASSPIGTPSGETQYF
>-|TRBJ1-2|-|TRBV2
TGTGCCAGACGGGACATGGATACCTATGGCTACACCTTC
CARRDMDTYGYTF
>-|TRBJ2-5|-|TRBV5-1
TGCGCCAGCAATCCAGGGGCAGGGGAGACCCAGTACTTC
CASNPGAGETQYF
>-|TRBJ2-1|-|TRBV9
TGTGCCAGCAGCCCCCGCGGGACAGAGTCCTACAATGAGCAGTTCTTC
CASSPRGTESYNEQFF
>-|TRBJ2-7|-|TRBV6-6
TGTGCCAGCAGTTACTCCGCGGTATACGAGCAGTACTTC
CASSYSAVYEQYF
>-|TRBJ2-3|TRBD1|TRBV27
TGTGCCAGCAGTTTATCCGGGACAGACACAGATACGCAGTATTTT
CASSLSGTDTDTQYF
>-|TRBJ2-5|TRBD2|TRBV5-1
TGCGCCAGCAGCTTGTTGGCGGGAGTGGGGGAAGGGACCCAGTACTTC
CASSLLAGVGEGTQYF
>-|TRBJ1-2|-|TRBV5-1
TGCGCCAGCAGCTTGCACAGGGAAGATGGCTACACCTTC
CASSLHREDGYTF
>-|TRBJ1-4|TRBD1|TRBV5-1
TGCGCCAGCAGACCCGACAGGGGGCCTACTAATGAAAAACTGTTTTTT
CASRPDRGPTNEKLFF
>-|TRBJ2-7|TRBD1|TRBV5-8
TGTGCCAGCAGCCGCGGTGTGGGGACAGGGCCAAGGCAGTACTTC
CASSRGVGTGPRQYF
>-|TRBJ1-1|-|TRBV4-2
TGTGCCAGCAGACAGGGATGGAACACTGAAGCTTTCTTT
CASRQGWNTEAFF
>-|TRBJ2-2|TRBD2|TRBV7-2
TGTGCCAGCAGCTCCGTCGGGCTAGCGGGAGTGGGCGGGGAGCTGTTTTTT
CASSSVGLAGVGGELFF
>-|TRBJ1-5|-|TRBV19
TGTGCCAGTAGTATTCCACCAGATAGCAATCAGCCCCAGCATTTT
CASSIPPDSNQPQHF
>-|TRBJ2-7|-|TRBV4-3
TGCGCCAGCAGCCAAGAGAGGGCCGTCTACGAGCAGTACTTC
CASSQERAVYEQYF
>-|TRBJ2-5|-|TRBV5-1
TGCGCCAGCAGCTTGGGCGCAGGGGTAGAGACCCAGTACTTC
CASSLGAGVETQYF
>-|TRBJ2-6|-|TRBV18
TGTGCCAGCTCAGGGGCCACTGGGGCCAACGTCCTGACTTTC
CASSGATGANVLTF
>-|TRBJ1-3|-|TRBV15
TGTGCCACCAGCAGAGATCTGCAATCAGGACTCCGCTCTGGAAACACCATATATTTT
CATSRDLQSGLRSGNTIYF
>-|TRBJ1-2|TRBD1|TRBV27
TGTGCCAGCAGCCAACCCCCCGGGACAGGGAACTATGGCTACACCTTC
CASSQPPGTGNYGYTF
>-|TRBJ2-7|-|TRBV4-2
TGTGCCAGCAGCCAAGAGGCGGCTATACTTGGCCACGAGCAGTACTTC
CASSQEAAILGHEQYF
>-|TRBJ2-3|-|TRBV5-1
TGCGCCAGCAGCCTAAGGGACTCCTCAGATACGCAGTATTTT
CASSLRDSSDTQYF
>once|TRBJ2-7|-|TRBV18
TGTGCCAGCTCACCATTACAAACAGGCTCCTACGAGCAGTACTTC
CASSPLQTGSYEQYF
>-|TRBJ1-6|-|TRBV7-3
TGTGCCAGCAGCTTAGACACTGAAACGGATTCACCCCTCCACTTT
CASSLDTETDSPLHF
>-|TRBJ2-5|TRBD1|TRBV11-2
TGTGCCAGCAGCTTAGATGGGACAGGGTCAGAGACCCAGTACTTC
CASSLDGTGSETQYF
>-|TRBJ1-5|-|TRBV6-5
TGTGCCAGCAGTTACTCACAGGTTAGCAATCAGCCCCAGCATTTT
CASSYSQVSNQPQHF
>few|TRBJ2-1|-|TRBV27
TGTGCCAGCAGTCTCAGACAGGTTGGTGATGAGCAGTTCTTC
CASSLRQVGDEQFF
>-|TRBJ2-6|-|TRBV12-5
TGTGCTAGTGGAAAAGACAGCCCTGGGGCCAACGTCCTGACTTTC
CASGKDSPGANVLTF
>-|TRBJ2-3|-|TRBV10-3
TGTGCCATCAGTGTCAGTTCAGATACGCAGTATTTT
CAISVSSDTQYF
>-|TRBJ1-2|TRBD1|TRBV30
TGTGCCTGGGGATCAGGGGGGCGACAAGACAGCTATGGCTACACCTTC
CAWGSGGRQDSYGYTF
>-|TRBJ2-1|-|TRBV7-3
TGTGCCAGCAGTACAGGATCTGAGCGCTACAATGAGCAGTTCTTC
CASSTGSERYNEQFF
>-|TRBJ2-2|TRBD1|TRBV29-1
TGCAGCGTTGGACAGGGAAGGAACACCGGGGAGCTGTTTTTT
CSVGQGRNTGELFF
>-|TRBJ2-2|-|TRBV30
TGTGCCTGGAGTGTACGTGGCAGTAACACCGGGGAGCTGTTTTTT
CAWSVRGSNTGELFF